The next 17 T cell receptor beta chains were all read from a single sample in a study of blood T cell repertoires in COVID-19. The protocol was immunoSEQ multiplex PCR, while the TCRdb copy is restricted to in-frame clones and leaves out a portion. The sample gives 150,000 to 200,000 clones, roughly 81% of which show up once; approximately 11% is in the top ten. What was sequenced was peripheral blood. These receptor sequences come from a woman aged 40 to 50 with COVID-19, enrolled during active disease.

CDR3 sequence: CASSQERRKETQYF. In DNA form, the CDR3 reads TGTGCCAGCAGCCAAGAGCGCCGAAAAGAGACCCAGTACTTC. The V call is TRBV3-1 (or the pseudogene TRBV3-2), the J call TRBJ2-5; D is ambiguous. The CDR3 consists of 14 residues. Trimming took off 0 bases at V and 3 bases at J, with 8 bases between the two ends. Looked up from germline, CDR1 is LGHDT and CDR2 is YNNKEL (reference sequence).

This sequence joins TRBV9 and TRBJ1-3; D unresolved. V lost 3 bases, J lost 2 bases, and 15 bases lay in between. Germline V gene data show CDR1 as SGDLS and CDR2 as YYNGEE. The CDR3 covers 16 residues. Here the CDR3 reads CASSENKYPTGNTIYF. DNA for the CDR3: TGTGCCAGCAGCGAAAACAAATACCCGACTGGAAACACCATATATTTT.

V usage is TRBV21-1 and J usage is TRBJ1-2. TRBV21-1 is deemed a pseudogene. The CDR3 has 16 amino acids. CDR3 amino acids: CASSKSLRGGTYGYTF. The DNA of the CDR3 is TGTGCCAGCAGCAAATCTTTGAGGGGAGGAACCTATGGCTACACCTTC.

This clone was detected only once. V usage is TRBV7-3 and J usage is TRBJ2-7; weak D call: TRBD2 (5 bases). The CDR3 contains 10 residues. CDR1 and CDR2 from the germline V gene are SGHTA and FQGTGA. The CDR3 here is CATSPGGQYV. The CDR3 nucleotides are TGTGCCACCAGCCCCGGAGGGCAGTACGTC.

The chain employs TRBV3-1 (or the pseudogene TRBV3-2) and TRBJ2-1, with TRBD2 identical over 8 bases. In germline, CDR1 is LGHDT, CDR2 YNNKEL (reference sequence). This CDR3 is 15 amino acids long. V shed 4 bases and J 6 bases; nucleotides not matched to a gene: 8. CDR3 nucleotides: TGTGCCAGCAGCCCCGGACTAGCCCAGACCAATGAGCAGTTCTTC. Protein product: CASSPGLAQTNEQFF.

The rearrangement links TRBV6-5 to TRBJ2-6; TRBD2 is a possible D gene (6 bases). CDR1 is MNHEY, CDR2 SVGAGI, per germline. This CDR3 is built from 15 residues. Trimming cost V 6 bases and J 0 bases, with 9 bases left between them. For the CDR3, the DNA is TGTGCCAGCAGGCTCGGGGGCTCTGGGGCCAACGTCCTGACTTTC. Translating gives CASRLGGSGANVLTF.

The chain is built from TRBV6-5 and TRBJ2-1, with TRBD1 matching over 9 bases. V was pared by 7 bases and J by 5 bases, with 6 bases of the junction left unmatched. The CDR3 runs to 14 residues. The germline V gene has CDR1 MNHEY and CDR2 SVGAGI. CDR3 amino acids: CASTWGTGNNEQFF. DNA of the CDR3: TGTGCCAGCACATGGGGGACAGGGAACAATGAGCAGTTCTTC.

This rearrangement joins TRBV10-2 to TRBJ2-7, with D tentatively TRBD1 (6 bases). Germline V gene lookup returns CDR1 WSHSY and CDR2 SAAADI. With 6 bases removed from V and 1 base from J, the gap between germline ends came to 10 bases. The CDR3 extends over 13 amino acids. The CDR3, as DNA: TGCGCCAGCAGACCGGGACATTCCTACGAGCAGTACTTC. Translated, it gives CASRPGHSYEQYF.

The chain couples TRBV9 to TRBJ2-1, with TRBD2 as a possible D gene (6 bases). CDR3 size: 14 residues. The germline V gene encodes CDR1 SGDLS and CDR2 YYNGEE. V was cut by 4 bases and J by 8 bases, with 16 bases left in between. This CDR3 is CASSLRRGFDEQFF. In DNA form, the CDR3 reads TGTGCCAGCAGCTTAAGGAGGGGTTTCGATGAGCAGTTCTTC.

This clone came up a few times. This chain joins TRBV19 and TRBJ2-5, with a tentative D call TRBD1 (7 bases). V lost 3 bases to trimming and J lost 4 bases, with 15 bases between them. The CDR3 is made up of 15 amino acids. Germline V gene sequence: CDR1 LNHDA, CDR2 SQIVND (reference sequence). CDR3 in DNA: TGTGCCAGTAGTATGTTCGCAGGGGGAGGAGAGACCCAGTACTTC. Translation: CASSMFAGGGETQYF.

Notes on this clone: At one boundary the junction diverges from the germline segment, which might be a read error. The rearrangement uses TRBV18 and TRBJ1-1, with 7 positions matching TRBD1. The CDR3 spans 14 residues. Germline values: CDR1 KGHSH, CDR2 LQKENI. CDR3 nucleotide sequence: TGTGCCAGCTCGCCACAGACAGGGCACACTGAAGCTTTCTTT. Translating it yields CASSPQTGHTEAFF.

This chain uses TRBV7-9 with TRBJ2-2; no definite D call. This CDR3 is 12 amino acids long. Germline loops: CDR1 SEHNR, CDR2 FQNEAQ (reference sequence). V lost 4 bases, J lost 3 bases, and 3 bases lay in between. CDR3 in amino acids: CASSSDTGELFF. The CDR3 DNA reads TGTGCCAGCAGCTCCGACACCGGGGAGCTGTTTTTT.

This clone has just one count. The rearrangement links TRBV30 to TRBJ1-1; weak D call: TRBD1 (5 bases). Germline CDR1 GTSNPN, CDR2 SVGIG (reference sequence). This CDR3 comprises 13 residues. The germline V and J ends were trimmed by 3 bases and 0 bases, with 8 bases remaining between them. The CDR3 nucleotides are TGTGCCTGGAGGCAGGGTTTGAACACTGAAGCTTTCTTT. Translated, it gives CAWRQGLNTEAFF.

Here the CDR3 DNA reads TGTGCCAGCAGCTTTAGTGGCTTGGGGGAGGGTGGCTACACCTTC. This translates into CASSFSGLGEGGYTF. This sequence joins TRBV7-9 and TRBJ1-2; tentatively, D is TRBD1 (5 bases). Germline CDR1 and CDR2: SEHNR and FQNEAQ (reference sequence). V lost 3 bases to trimming and J lost 7 bases, with 18 bases between them. CDR3 length: 15 amino acids.

The V gene is TRBV7-9, the J gene TRBJ1-2, with TRBD1 as a possible D gene (6 bases). The CDR3 loop spans 12 amino acids. Germline V gives CDR1 SEHNR, CDR2 FQNEAQ (reference sequence). V lost 5 bases, J lost 5 bases, and 9 bases lay in between. The CDR3 protein is CASSVGQYGYTF. CDR3 nucleotide sequence: TGTGCCAGCAGCGTTGGACAGTATGGCTACACCTTC.

This clone was recorded only once. The J gene is TRBJ2-1, the V gene TRBV4-2; 9 bases are shared with TRBD2. Germline V gene lookup returns CDR1 LGHNA and CDR2 YNFKEQ. J gave up 7 bases and V 0 bases, and 7 bases lay outside the gene matches. CDR3 length: 16 residues. This CDR3 is CASSQDGGGVRNEQFF. CDR3 bases: TGTGCCAGCAGCCAAGATGGCGGGGGGGTCCGGAATGAGCAGTTCTTC.

A single count supports this clone. This chain connects TRBV5-8 to TRBJ1-3; D not certain. V lost 1 base, J lost 0 bases, and 2 bases lay in between. This CDR3 is built from 13 residues. Germline-derived CDR1 and CDR2 are SGHTS and YDEGEE. The CDR3 sequence is CASSLHSGNTIYF. Here the CDR3 DNA reads TGTGCCAGCAGCTTGCACTCTGGAAACACCATATATTTT.